The rows below give T cell receptor beta chains drawn from one sample of a study of CD8 T cells in Susac syndrome. TCRdb analysed the immunoSEQ multiplex PCR reads with MiXCR anew, one entry per CDR3 protein. Seen here are 75,000 to 80,000 distinct CDR3 sequences, less than 95% observed once, and the top ten hold about 0.52%. The sequenced sample was CD8+ T cells from PBMCs. The receptors originated from a human donor with Susac syndrome. CDR3s include the opening cysteine and the closing phenylalanine or tryptophan. A D gene is named only where the DNA matches it firmly. Where a row states a size, it is once, few, many or the class of an expanded clone; other rows omit it.

clone_size	d_call	j_call	v_call	cdr3_nt	cdr3_aa
.	.	TRBJ2-2	TRBV24-1	TGTGCCACCAGTGATCTTCCCCGAAACACCGGGGAGCTGTTTTTT	CATSDLPRNTGELFF
.	TRBD2	TRBJ2-1	TRBV12-3/TRBV12-4	TGTGCCAGCAGTTTAACTAGCGGGGTAGGTTATGAGCAGTTCTTC	CASSLTSGVGYEQFF
.	.	TRBJ1-6	TRBV27	TGTGCCTCCCGTCCCGAAACAGGGTGGGGTTCCTATAATTCACCCCTCCACTTT	CASRPETGWGSYNSPLHF
.	TRBD1	TRBJ1-1	TRBV4-1	TGCGCCAGCAGCCAAGCTGGGACAGCCCGGCCGGACACTGAAGCTTTCTTT	CASSQAGTARPDTEAFF
.	.	TRBJ2-7	TRBV10-3	TGTGCCATCTCGCCAACTACCTACGAGCAGTACTTC	CAISPTTYEQYF
.	.	TRBJ2-4	TRBV15	TGTGCCACCAGCAGAGAATTTGGGGGGCAAAACATTCAGTACTTC	CATSREFGGQNIQYF
.	TRBD1	TRBJ2-1	TRBV15	TGTGCCACCAGCAGAATGGCAGGGGGCTCAGATGAGCAGTTCTTC	CATSRMAGGSDEQFF
.	TRBD2	TRBJ2-1	TRBV10-3	TGTGCCATCAGTGGATCCCTGGAGCGGGGGGCGGATGAGCAGTTCTTC	CAISGSLERGADEQFF
.	.	TRBJ2-7	TRBV6-2/TRBV6-3	TGTGCCAGCAGTTGGGCCAGGGAGCAGTACTTC	CASSWAREQYF
.	.	TRBJ2-1	TRBV27	TGTGCCAGCAGTTTATGGCAACAGGGTAGCTCCTACAATGAGCAGTTCTTC	CASSLWQQGSSYNEQFF
.	.	TRBJ1-2	TRBV10-2	TGCGCCAGCAGTGAGGGCAAAATCTATGGCTACACCTTC	CASSEGKIYGYTF
.	.	TRBJ2-3	TRBV30	TGTGCCTGGAGTACAGATACGCAGTATTTT	CAWSTDTQYF
.	.	TRBJ2-7	TRBV7-9	TGTGCCAGCAGCGGATCGGACTTCCTCTACGAGCAGTACTTC	CASSGSDFLYEQYF
.	.	TRBJ2-3	TRBV9	TGTGCCACGGGTGATGGTGGAACAGATACGCAGTATTTT	CATGDGGTDTQYF
.	.	TRBJ2-1	TRBV20-1	TGCAGTGCTATCCTCGGGCAGAGCTCCTACAATGAGCAGTTCTTC	CSAILGQSSYNEQFF
.	.	TRBJ1-1	TRBV5-6	TGTGCCAGCAGCTTGGGGGTCGGCACTGAAGCTTTCTTT	CASSLGVGTEAFF
.	.	TRBJ2-6	TRBV7-9	TGTGCCAGCAGCTTAGTCGGAGCCTCTGGGGCCAACGTCCTGACTTTC	CASSLVGASGANVLTF
.	TRBD2	TRBJ2-5	TRBV3-1	TGTGCCAGCAGCCTCCCAACTAGCGACCAAGAGACCCAGTACTTC	CASSLPTSDQETQYF
.	TRBD1	TRBJ2-7	TRBV27	TGTGCCAGCAGTTTGCCCGGGACAGGGGTAGGGCGCGAGCAGTACTTC	CASSLPGTGVGREQYF
.	TRBD1	TRBJ1-2	TRBV27	TGTGCCAGCAGTGGGACAGGGAACTATGGCTACACCTTC	CASSGTGNYGYTF
.	.	TRBJ1-2	TRBV12-3/TRBV12-4	TGTGCCAGCAGTTTAGCGCCCAGATCGCCTAATGGCTACACCTTC	CASSLAPRSPNGYTF
.	.	TRBJ2-3	TRBV7-9	TGTGCCAGCAGCTCTACCGACGGAAGCACAGATACGCAGTATTTT	CASSSTDGSTDTQYF
.	.	TRBJ1-1	TRBV13	TGTGCCAGCAGCTTAGGAGGAGAGGGGGACACTGAAGCTTTCTTT	CASSLGGEGDTEAFF
.	.	TRBJ1-1	TRBV20-1	TGCAGTGCTAGGGGTAGGGGGGAGTTGTACACTGAAGCTTTCTTT	CSARGRGELYTEAFF
.	.	TRBJ2-4	TRBV12-3/TRBV12-4	TGTGCCAGCATGGTAGGGGGGGCCTCGGGAAACATTCAGTACTTC	CASMVGGASGNIQYF
once	.	TRBJ2-3	TRBV7-8	TGTGCCAGCAGACATACAGGTTCTAGCACAGATACGCAGTATTTT	CASRHTGSSTDTQYF
.	.	TRBJ2-7	TRBV9	TGTGCCAGCAGCCCACGCGGAAGCTCCTACGAGCAGTACTTC	CASSPRGSSYEQYF
.	.	TRBJ1-2	TRBV5-6	TGTGCCAGCAGCTTGGGGGAGTCGGCCTATGGCTACACCTTC	CASSLGESAYGYTF
.	.	TRBJ1-1	TRBV4-1	TGCGCCAGCAGCTCCTCCGGGTCTTGGGGCACTGAAGCTTTCTTT	CASSSSGSWGTEAFF
.	TRBD2	TRBJ2-5	TRBV7-3	TGTGCCAGCAGCCCCGGGACTAGCGGGCAAGAGACCCAGTACTTC	CASSPGTSGQETQYF
.	.	TRBJ1-6	TRBV7-9	TGTGCCAGCAGCCCCGAAATCCCCGGGAGATCACCCCTCCACTTT	CASSPEIPGRSPLHF
.	TRBD2	TRBJ2-3	TRBV12-3/TRBV12-4	TGTGCCAGCGCCTCTAGCGGGGGCACAGATACGCAGTATTTT	CASASSGGTDTQYF
.	.	TRBJ2-2	TRBV6-5	TGTGCCAGCAGTTATGGGCAGGTTAACACCGGGGAGCTGTTTTTT	CASSYGQVNTGELFF
once	.	TRBJ2-1	TRBV4-1	TGCGCCAGCAGCCCGGGACTGCACGAGGCGGATGAGCAGTTCTTC	CASSPGLHEADEQFF
.	.	TRBJ2-7	TRBV27	TGTGCCAGCAGTTTAGCGGGGAACTACGAGCAGTACTTC	CASSLAGNYEQYF
few	.	TRBJ2-3	TRBV27	TGTGCCAGCAGTTTGAACCCCACAGATACGCAGTATTTT	CASSLNPTDTQYF
.	.	TRBJ2-7	TRBV3-1	TGTGCCAGCAGCCTACGACAAGGCTACGAGCAGTACTTC	CASSLRQGYEQYF
.	.	TRBJ2-3	TRBV20-1	TGCAGTGCTAGAACGGTCCCTACGCAGTATTTT	CSARTVPTQYF
.	.	TRBJ2-1	TRBV11-2	TGTGCCAGCAGCTTAGTGTTCGGGGCCGATGAGCAGTTCTTC	CASSLVFGADEQFF
.	.	TRBJ2-1	TRBV2	TGTGCCAGGGGCTCTAGTAATGAGCAGTTCTTC	CARGSSNEQFF
once	TRBD2	TRBJ2-7	TRBV20-1	TGCAGTGCTAGAGATGGCGGGGGTAGCTCCTACGAGCAGTACTTC	CSARDGGGSSYEQYF
.	.	TRBJ2-1	TRBV3-1	TGTGCCAGCAGCCAAGATCTTGGGGTATCCTTAGAGCAGTTCTTC	CASSQDLGVSLEQFF
.	.	TRBJ1-2	TRBV20-1	TGCAGTGCTAGAGATCGAACAGCTAACTATGGCTACACCTTC	CSARDRTANYGYTF
.	.	TRBJ2-3	TRBV6-6	TGTGCCAGCAGTTACTCGAGGGCTGGCACAGATACGCAGTATTTT	CASSYSRAGTDTQYF
.	.	TRBJ1-2	TRBV5-6	TGTGCCAGCAGCCCTACAGGGAACTATGGCTACACCTTC	CASSPTGNYGYTF
.	.	TRBJ2-2	TRBV7-9	TGTGCCAGCCCTGGGGGAGCGTCCACCGGGGAGCTGTTTTTT	CASPGGASTGELFF